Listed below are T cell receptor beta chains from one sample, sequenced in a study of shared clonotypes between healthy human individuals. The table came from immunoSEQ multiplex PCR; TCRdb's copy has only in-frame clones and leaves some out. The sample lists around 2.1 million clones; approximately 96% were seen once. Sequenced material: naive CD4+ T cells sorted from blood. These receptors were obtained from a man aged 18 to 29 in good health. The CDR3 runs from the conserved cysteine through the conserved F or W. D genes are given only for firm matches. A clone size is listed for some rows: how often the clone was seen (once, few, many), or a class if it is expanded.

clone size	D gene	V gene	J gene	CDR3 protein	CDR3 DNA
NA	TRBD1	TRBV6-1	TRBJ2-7	CASSDDRAYEQYF	TGTGCCAGCAGTGATGACAGGGCCTACGAGCAGTACTTC
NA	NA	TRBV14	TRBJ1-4	CASSQDRRPEKLFF	TGTGCCAGCAGCCAAGATAGGCGGCCTGAAAAACTGTTTTTT
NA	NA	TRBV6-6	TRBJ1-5	CASAMEGNQPQHF	TGTGCCAGCGCGATGGAAGGCAATCAGCCCCAGCATTTT
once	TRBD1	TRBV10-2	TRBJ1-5	CATRQGASNQPQHF	TGCGCCACCCGACAGGGGGCGAGCAATCAGCCCCAGCATTTT
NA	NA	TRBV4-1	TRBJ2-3	CASSQVGGVTDTQYF	TGCGCCAGCAGCCAAGTTGGGGGCGTGACAGATACGCAGTATTTT
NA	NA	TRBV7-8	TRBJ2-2	CASSLVGGELFF	TGTGCCAGCAGCTTAGTCGGCGGGGAGCTGTTTTTT
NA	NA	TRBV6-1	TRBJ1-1	CASSGGRAGDAEAFF	TGTGCCAGCAGTGGGGGTAGAGCGGGCGATGCTGAAGCTTTCTTT
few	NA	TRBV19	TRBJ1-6	CASSDTGGNSPLHF	TGTGCCAGTAGTGACACGGGCGGGAATTCACCCCTCCACTTT
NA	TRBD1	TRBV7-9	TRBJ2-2	CASSPRGTGGPGELFF	TGTGCCAGCAGCCCCCGGGGGACAGGGGGACCCGGGGAGCTGTTTTTT
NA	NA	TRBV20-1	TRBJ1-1	CSASGQRAFF	TGCAGTGCTAGCGGACAGAGAGCTTTCTTT
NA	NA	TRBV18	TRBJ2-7	CASSPQNRVEQYF	TGTGCCAGCTCACCCCAAAACAGGGTTGAGCAGTACTTC
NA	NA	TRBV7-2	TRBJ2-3	CASSLFGLSLTSTDTQYF	TGTGCCAGCAGCTTATTCGGGCTCTCTCTCACCAGCACAGATACGCAGTATTTT
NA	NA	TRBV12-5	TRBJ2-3	CASASGPGTQYF	TGTGCTAGTGCCAGCGGCCCCGGTACGCAGTATTTT
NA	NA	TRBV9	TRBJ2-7	CASSLEGNPYEQYF	TGTGCCAGCAGCCTTGAGGGTAACCCCTACGAGCAGTACTTC
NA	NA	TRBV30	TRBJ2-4	CAWSVGRGASKNIQYF	TGTGCCTGGAGTGTAGGTAGGGGGGCCTCCAAAAACATTCAGTACTTC
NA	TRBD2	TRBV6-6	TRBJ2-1	CASSPLAGGPNEQFF	TGTGCCAGCAGTCCCCTAGCGGGAGGGCCCAATGAGCAGTTCTTC
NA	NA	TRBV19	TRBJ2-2	CASSGGGAGELFF	TGTGCCAGTAGTGGAGGTGGGGCCGGGGAGCTGTTTTTT
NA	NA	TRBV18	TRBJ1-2	CASSPAVLAVYTF	TGTGCCAGCTCACCGGCGGTATTGGCGGTCTACACCTTC
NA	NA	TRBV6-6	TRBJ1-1	CASSKARGYVNTEAFF	TGTGCCAGCTCTAAAGCCAGGGGATACGTCAACACTGAAGCTTTCTTT
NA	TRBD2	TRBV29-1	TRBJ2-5	CSVRAGGQGETQYF	TGCAGCGTTCGAGCGGGGGGGCAAGGGGAGACCCAGTACTTC
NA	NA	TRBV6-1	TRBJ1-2	CASSEARGNTF	TGTGCCAGCAGTGAAGCAAGGGGCAACACCTTC
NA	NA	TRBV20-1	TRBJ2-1	CSAAQGNEQFF	TGCAGTGCCGCCCAAGGCAATGAGCAGTTCTTC
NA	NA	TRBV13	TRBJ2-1	CASSGLGSNAYNEQFF	TGTGCCAGCAGCGGGCTCGGTAGTAACGCCTACAATGAGCAGTTCTTC
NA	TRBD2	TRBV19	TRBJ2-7	CASSIIAGEFYEQYF	TGTGCCAGTAGTATAATAGCGGGAGAATTCTACGAGCAGTACTTC
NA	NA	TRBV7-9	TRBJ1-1	CASSLDETTEAFF	TGTGCCAGCAGCTTAGACGAGACGACTGAAGCTTTCTTT
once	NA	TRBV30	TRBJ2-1	CAWGTYSSYNEQFF	TGTGCCTGGGGAACTTATAGCTCCTACAATGAGCAGTTCTTC
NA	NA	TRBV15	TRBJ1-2	CATSRQEQGADGYTF	TGTGCCACCAGCAGGCAGGAACAGGGAGCGGATGGCTACACCTTC
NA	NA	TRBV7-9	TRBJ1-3	CASSFRGLSGNTIYF	TGTGCCAGCAGCTTCCGGGGCCTCTCTGGAAACACCATATATTTT
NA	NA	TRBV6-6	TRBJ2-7	CASSYVFRSEQYF	TGTGCCAGCAGTTACGTCTTCCGGTCCGAGCAGTACTTC
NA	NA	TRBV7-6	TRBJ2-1	CASSPSNAGTYNEQFF	TGTGCCAGCAGCCCTTCCAATGCCGGGACTTACAATGAGCAGTTCTTC
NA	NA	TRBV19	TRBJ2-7	CASSIAGDPSYEQYF	TGTGCCAGTAGTATAGCAGGGGACCCCTCCTACGAGCAGTACTTC
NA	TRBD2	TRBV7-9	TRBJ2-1	CASSLALRGGYNEQFF	TGTGCCAGCAGCTTAGCGCTCCGGGGGGGATACAATGAGCAGTTCTTC
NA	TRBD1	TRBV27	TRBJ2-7	CASSPRTGYEQYF	TGTGCCAGCAGTCCCCGGACAGGGTACGAGCAGTACTTC
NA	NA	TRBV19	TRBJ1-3	CASSISGTNGNTIYF	TGTGCCAGTAGTATTAGTGGAACGAATGGAAACACCATATATTTT
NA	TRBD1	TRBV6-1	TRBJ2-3	CASSAGTGNFADTQYF	TGTGCCAGCAGTGCCGGGACAGGTAATTTCGCAGATACGCAGTATTTT
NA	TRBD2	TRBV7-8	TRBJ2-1	CASSLGRTSGSSYNEQFF	TGTGCCAGCAGCTTAGGTCGGACTAGCGGGAGCTCCTACAATGAGCAGTTCTTC
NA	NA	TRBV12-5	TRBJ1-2	CASGGVGVMRYGYTF	TGTGCTAGTGGCGGGGTAGGGGTGATGCGCTATGGCTACACCTTC
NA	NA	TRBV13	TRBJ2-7	CASSSRVSSYEQYF	TGTGCCAGCAGCTCCCGGGTGAGCTCCTACGAGCAGTACTTC
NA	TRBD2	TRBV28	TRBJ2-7	CASSWGGSSYEQYF	TGTGCCAGTAGTTGGGGGGGGAGCTCCTACGAGCAGTACTTC
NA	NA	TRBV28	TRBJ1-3	CASSLSGGLSGNTIYF	TGTGCCAGCAGTTTAAGTGGGGGGCTCTCTGGAAACACCATATATTTT
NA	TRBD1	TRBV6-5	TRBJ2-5	CASGPTGKETQYF	TGTGCCAGCGGCCCGACAGGGAAAGAGACCCAGTACTTC
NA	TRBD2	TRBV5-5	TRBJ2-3	CASSLERGRTDTQYF	TGTGCCAGCAGCTTGGAGCGGGGGCGCACAGATACGCAGTATTTT
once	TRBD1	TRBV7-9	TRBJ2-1	CASSLGQGARDEQFF	TGTGCCAGCAGCCTGGGACAGGGGGCTAGAGATGAGCAGTTCTTC
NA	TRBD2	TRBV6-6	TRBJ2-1	CASSYVAGGNEQFF	TGTGCCAGCAGTTACGTTGCGGGGGGGAATGAGCAGTTCTTC
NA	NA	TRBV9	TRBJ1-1	CASSGRGGAETEAFF	TGTGCCAGCAGCGGTCGTGGGGGCGCAGAAACTGAAGCTTTCTTT
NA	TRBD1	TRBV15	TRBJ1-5	CATRELTGRGNSNQPQHF	TGTGCCACCAGGGAACTGACAGGGAGGGGAAATAGCAATCAGCCCCAGCATTTT
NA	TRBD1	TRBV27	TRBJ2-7	CASSLSSNRGYEQYF	TGTGCCAGCAGTTTATCATCCAACAGGGGCTACGAGCAGTACTTC
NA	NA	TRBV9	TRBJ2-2	CASSVVALPNTGELFF	TGTGCCAGCAGCGTAGTGGCGCTACCGAACACCGGGGAGCTGTTTTTT
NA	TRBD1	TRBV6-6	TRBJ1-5	CARGRTGSYSNQPQHF	TGTGCCAGGGGTCGGACAGGGTCTTATAGCAATCAGCCCCAGCATTTT
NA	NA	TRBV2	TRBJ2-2	CATKGDTNTGELFF	TGTGCCACCAAGGGGGATACAAACACCGGGGAGCTGTTTTTT
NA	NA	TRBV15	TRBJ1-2	CATSRDHNLEGYTF	TGTGCCACCAGCAGAGATCATAATTTGGAGGGCTACACCTTC
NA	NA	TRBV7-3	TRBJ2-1	CASSLPGSSYNEQFF	TGTGCCAGCAGCTTACCCGGGAGCTCCTACAATGAGCAGTTCTTC
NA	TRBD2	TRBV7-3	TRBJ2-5	CASPRGGAIGETQYF	TGTGCCAGCCCACGCGGGGGGGCCATAGGAGAGACCCAGTACTTC
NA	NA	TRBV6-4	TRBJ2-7	CASSAEGGTEQYF	TGTGCCAGCAGTGCGGAAGGGGGGACCGAGCAGTACTTC
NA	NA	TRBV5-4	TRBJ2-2	CASSQLLDPTGELFF	TGTGCCAGCAGCCAGCTTCTAGACCCGACCGGGGAGCTGTTTTTT
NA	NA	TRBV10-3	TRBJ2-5	CAISDKQQETQYF	TGTGCCATCAGTGATAAACAGCAAGAGACCCAGTACTTC
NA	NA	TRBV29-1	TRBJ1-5	CSVGGDGNQPQHF	TGCAGCGTTGGTGGAGACGGCAATCAGCCCCAGCATTTT
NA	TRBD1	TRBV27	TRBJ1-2	CASSPSQGPYGYTF	TGTGCCAGCAGTCCTTCACAGGGGCCCTATGGCTACACCTTC
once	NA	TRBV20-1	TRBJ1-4	CSARDAGQLFF	TGCAGTGCTAGAGATGCCGGTCAACTGTTTTTT